This TCR beta chain originates from a study of blood T cells in healthy people across ages. Healthy Russian Caucasian donors spanned ages roughly 6 to 90 years. The germline V gene has CDR1 LGHDT and CDR2 YNNKEL (reference sequence). This CDR3 spans 13 amino acids. Between the trimmed V and J ends, which lost 0 bases and 7 bases, there was a span of 10 bases. This clonotype has at least ten counts. What it recognizes is unknown. Then a second PCR, running roughly 7 to 11 cycles, was carried out with a sample-barcoded 5' primer and a J-beta primer mix. TCRdb called the 5' RACE reads again in MiXCR, with one record for every CDR3 protein. This table has about 650,000 distinct CDR3 sequences, 32% appearing once. Study-level points and caveats: Leaving the PBMCs unsorted stopped any conclusive comparison of naive versus antigen-experienced cells. There were more naive CD4+ cells and higher diversity in long-lived donors than in aged donors. Naive T cell percentage and TCR beta diversity correlated strongly.

Sequenced material: blood. The gene calls are TRBV3-1 and TRBJ2-7; no clear D gene. The receptor comes from an elderly woman in good health. The CDR3 DNA sequence: TGTGCCAGCAGCCAAGATTGGTTGGCGGAGCAGTACTTC. Protein sequence: CASSQDWLAEQYF.